This TCR beta chain was found in a study of blood T cells in healthy people across ages. The CDR3 has 15 amino acids. Germline values: CDR1 LGHNA, CDR2 YNFKEQ. Trimming left V 3 bases short and J 3 bases short, with 13 bases between. With a J-beta primer mix and a sample-barcoded 5' primer, a second PCR ran about 7 to 12 cycles. One entry per CDR3 protein, called by TCRdb with MiXCR from the 5' RACE reads. The sample contains about 900,000 distinct CDR3 sequences, around 62% of which appear only once. Only a few counts were recorded for this clonotype. The TCR originated in a man aged 25-45 years in good health. The gene calls are TRBV4-2 and TRBJ2-3; maybe TRBD1 (5 bases). The sequenced material came from blood. CDR3 sequence reads: CASSQAARQTDTQYF. The CDR3 DNA reads as TGTGCCAGCAGCCAGGCGGCAAGACAGACAGATACGCAGTATTTT.